The rows below give T cell receptor beta chains drawn from one sample of a study of blood T cells in healthy people across ages. A single record per CDR3 protein comes from TCRdb applying MiXCR to the 5' RACE reads. The data contain about 970,000 distinct CDR3 sequences, roughly 51% of them seen just once; the ten biggest clones take up 20% to 25%. The sequencing input was blood. Receptor source: a woman aged 55-69 years in good health. Both conserved end residues are part of each CDR3. A D gene is named only where the DNA matches it firmly. Size tells how often a clone was seen (once, few, many) or the class of an expanded clone, and some rows leave it out.

D	length	V	J	size	DNA	CDR3
.	17	TRBV10-3	TRBJ1-1	few	TGTGCCATCAGTGGACCAGCGACGGGAGGGAGGAACACTGAAGCTTTCTTT	CAISGPATGGRNTEAFF
.	15	TRBV6-6	TRBJ2-5	.	TGTGCCAGCAGTTACTCGACCCCCGTCCGCAATGAGCAGTACTTC	CASSYSTPVRNEQYF
TRBD1	16	TRBV28	TRBJ1-1	.	TGTGCCAGCAGTCCGACAGGGGGCTGGGTCGGCACTGAAGCTTTCTTT	CASSPTGGWVGTEAFF
.	16	TRBV3-1	TRBJ1-2	.	TGTGCCAGCAGCCAATTAGGCACCGGACAGTTCGGCGGCTACACCTTC	CASSQLGTGQFGGYTF
.	13	TRBV24-1	TRBJ2-3	.	TGTGCCACCAGTTCGATGGTAACAGATACGCAGTATTTT	CATSSMVTDTQYF
TRBD1	17	TRBV5-1	TRBJ2-1	few	TGCGCCAGCAGCTTGGTCGATCGGGGAACAGGGGAGAATGAGCAGTTCTTC	CASSLVDRGTGENEQFF
.	14	TRBV4-1	TRBJ1-2	.	TGCGCCAGCAGCCCCCCGTCTAACAGCTATGGCTACACCTTC	CASSPPSNSYGYTF
TRBD1	16	TRBV4-3	TRBJ2-1	few	TGCGCCAGCAGCCAAATCCCCCGACAGGGGTTGGATGAGCAGTTCTTC	CASSQIPRQGLDEQFF
.	17	TRBV4-1	TRBJ2-1	.	TGCGCCAGCAGCCAAGCCCTGGGGTCGGGAGTTCGCAATGAGCAGTTCTTC	CASSQALGSGVRNEQFF
TRBD2	15	TRBV6-1	TRBJ2-1	once	TGTGCCAGCACTTGGACTAGCGGGACTCCCAATGAGCAGTTCTTC	CASTWTSGTPNEQFF
.	15	TRBV20-1	TRBJ1-6	.	TGCAGTGCCAGATCGGGACCGTCACTTAATTCACCCCTCCACTTT	CSARSGPSLNSPLHF
TRBD2	17	TRBV27	TRBJ2-5	few	TGTGCCAGCAGTCCGTGGACTAGCGGGAGGGCCGGGGAGACCCAGTACTTC	CASSPWTSGRAGETQYF
.	15	TRBV4-3	TRBJ1-1	.	TGCGCCAGCAGCCAAGGGGAGGGGCGGATCACTGAAGCTTTCTTT	CASSQGEGRITEAFF
.	19	TRBV27	TRBJ1-2	.	TGTGCCAGCAGTTCGACCCCGGGGGGGTCTCAAGCCCCTTACTATGGCTACACCTTC	CASSSTPGGSQAPYYGYTF
TRBD2	21	TRBV7-3	TRBJ2-6	few	TGTGCCAGCAGCTTACGGCCCTCTGGGACTACCGGACGCTCTGGGGCCAACGTCCTGACTTTC	CASSLRPSGTTGRSGANVLTF
.	14	TRBV20-1	TRBJ1-1	.	TGCAGTGCTAGAATACAGGGATTGAACACTGAAGCTTTCTTT	CSARIQGLNTEAFF
.	19	TRBV20-1	TRBJ1-5	.	TGCAGTGCCGGCCTGCGGGACACCGACAAGTTTTGGGGCAATCAGCCCCAGCATTTT	CSAGLRDTDKFWGNQPQHF